A single sample is the source of the 24 T cell receptor beta chains below, sequenced in a study of tissue T cells after allogeneic stem cell transplantation. Specified time point: mouse harvest day 14 after allogeneic transplant. Tail vein injection delivered 10^7 T-cell-depleted bone marrow cells and 10^6 splenic CD5+ T cells. Some clones are missing from TCRdb's copy, which holds only in-frame ones; the method was immunoSEQ multiplex PCR. The table lists approximately 4,400 clones, about 49% of them singletons. Material for sequencing was lymph node tissue. Receptors originate from a female BALB/c mouse given C57BL/6 T cells with graft-versus-host disease after an allogeneic hematopoietic cell transplant.

With regard to this clone: The germline and genes are mouse ones. The CDR3 extends 1 residue past the end of the read, so its final part is completed from the germline J gene. The rearrangement joins TRBV3 to TRBJ2-5, with TRBD1 matching over 7 bases. Trimming took 3 bases from V and 6 from J; bases not matched to a gene: 3. The CDR3 has 13 residues. CDR1 is SNHLY and CDR2 is FYNGKV in the germline V gene (reference sequence). CDR3 DNA (partial): TGTGCCAGCAGCTTCCTGGGACAGGACACCCAGTAC. As protein: CASSFLGQDTQY. The whole CDR3 protein is CASSFLGQDTQYF.

A note on this clone: Gene names are mouse gene names. Read coverage stops 1 residue before the CDR3 terminus; the germline J gene supplies the remainder. V is TRBV16 and J is TRBJ1-1; D uncertain. Trimming cost V 1 base and J 2 bases, with 2 bases left between them. The CDR3 has 12 residues. CDR1 is SGHSA and CDR2 is FRNQAP in the germline V gene. CDR3 protein: CASSLGNTEVFF. The part of the CDR3 DNA that was read is TGTGCAAGCAGCTTAGGTAACACAGAAGTCTTC. Looking up the rest from reference TRBV16 and TRBJ1-1 gives the full variable domain: NAGVIQTPRHKVTGKGQEATLWCEPISGHSAVFWYRQTIVQGLEFLTYFRNQAPIDDSGMPKERFSAQMPNQSHSTLKIQSTQPQDSAVYLCASSLGNTEVFFGKGTRLTVV.

This clone is large (0.1 to 1%) in the sample. Mouse gene names and germline throughout. The read ends 1 residue before the CDR3 terminus; that terminus is restored from the germline J gene. V and J are TRBV23 and TRBJ2-7. CDR3 size: 13 residues. Germline V gene sequence: CDR1 KGHTA, CDR2 FQNQQP. The CDR3 protein is CSSTFGGSYEQYF. CDR3 DNA, as far as it was read: TGCTCCAGCACCTTCGGGGGCTCCTATGAACAGTAC.

Notes on this clone: Mouse gene names and germline throughout. The sequence runs out 1 residue before the end of the CDR3; the remainder is reconstructed from the germline J gene. Within the sample, other DNA sequences also encode this same CDR3. V is TRBV23 and J is TRBJ2-7. The CDR3 runs to 14 residues. CDR1 is KGHTA and CDR2 is FQNQQP in the germline V gene. The CDR3 sequence is CSSSQSRESYEQYF. The part of the CDR3 DNA that was read is TGCTCCAGCAGTCAATCGAGGGAATCCTATGAACAGTAC. Using reference TRBV23 and TRBJ2-7 for the parts outside the CDR3, the full variable domain is DAAVTQKPRYLIKMKGQEAEMKCIPEKGHTAVFWYQQKQSKELKFLIYFQNQQPLDQIDMVKERFSAVCPSSSLCSLGIRTCEAEDSALYLCSSSQSRESYEQYFGPGTRLTVL.

This clone was counted a single time. The gene symbols are mouse symbols. The covered CDR3 bases are TGTGCCAGCTCTCTGAGGTTAGGGGGGTTAGAAGACACCCAGTAC. This encodes CASSLRLGGLEDTQY. The complete CDR3 protein is CASSLRLGGLEDTQYF. V is TRBV12-2 and J is TRBJ2-5; D possibly matches TRBD1 or TRBD2 (6 bases each). The observed sequence ends 1 residue before the CDR3 terminus, with the missing tail filled in from the germline J gene. The CDR3 loop spans 16 amino acids. The V gene lost 1 base and the J gene lost 4 bases, with 17 bases spanning the gap. From germline, CDR1 is SGHLS and CDR2 HYDKME.

Details on this clone: Gene names and germline match the mouse. The sequenced fragment ends 1 residue before the CDR3 boundary, so the rest is inferred from the germline J gene. The J gene is TRBJ2-2, the V gene TRBV3, with 7 bases identical to TRBD2. Trimming removed 5 bases from V and 7 bases from J; junction bases left unmatched: 4. The CDR3 runs 13 residues. From germline, CDR1 is SNHLY and CDR2 FYNGKV (reference sequence). CDR3 bases read: TGTGCCAGCAGCCCAACTGGGGTCGGGCAGCTCTAC. This encodes CASSPTGVGQLY. Given in full, the CDR3 is CASSPTGVGQLYF. The variable domain in full, completed from reference TRBV3 and TRBJ2-2, reads GPKVLQIPSHQIIDMGQMVTLNCDPVSNHLYFYWYKQILGQQMEFLVNFYNGKVMEKSKLFKDQFSVERPDGSYFTLKIQPTALEDSAVYFCASSPTGVGQLYFGEGSKLTVL.

In regard to this clone: Gene labels here are mouse ones. The read ends 1 residue early relative to the CDR3; the germline J gene fills the gap. This chain joins TRBV1 and TRBJ1-6, with 9 bases fitting TRBD1. TRBJ1-6 is placed among ORFs of uncertain function. V dropped 4 bases and J dropped 10; count of bases not matched to a gene: 5. CDR3 size: 14 residues. CDR1 and CDR2 (germline): NSQYPW, LRSPGD (reference sequence). The CDR3 is CTCSGGQGPSPLYF. The sequenced part of the CDR3 DNA is TGCACCTGCAGTGGAGGACAGGGGCCCTCGCCCCTCTAC.

As for this clone: Gene names refer to mouse genes. Here the CDR3 reads CASSRGLGSSQNTLYF. CDR3 DNA (partial): TGTGCCAGCTCCCGGGGACTGGGGTCTAGTCAAAACACCTTGTAC. The chain uses TRBV12-2 and TRBJ2-4; TRBD2 matches 10 bases. The observed sequence ends 1 residue before the CDR3 terminus, with the missing tail filled in from the germline J gene. V shed 4 bases and J 0 bases; nucleotides not matched to a gene: 6. CDR1 SGHLS and CDR2 HYDKME come from the germline V gene. The CDR3 extends over 16 amino acids.

For this clone: Gene names and germline refer to mouse. Read sequence stops 1 residue before the CDR3 end, and the germline J gene provides the missing end. The chain has TRBV15 and TRBJ2-7; 9 nucleotides match TRBD2. Germline CDR1 SGHND, CDR2 FRSKSL. J was trimmed by 1 base and V by 3 bases; bases with no gene match: 1. The CDR3 is made up of 14 amino acids. CDR3 bases read: TGTGCCAGCAGTTTGACTGGGGGATCCTATGAACAGTAC. It encodes CASSLTGGSYEQY. The full CDR3 protein is CASSLTGGSYEQYF. The full variable domain, in which reference TRBV15 and TRBJ2-7 provide the parts outside the CDR3, is DAGVTQTPRHEVAEKGQTIILKCEPVSGHNDLFWYRQTKIQGLELLSYFRSKSLMEDGGAFKDRFKAEMLNSSFSTLKIQPTEPKDSAVYLCASSLTGGSYEQYFGPGTRLTVL.

Notes on this clone: All gene names here are mouse names. Read coverage stops 1 residue before the CDR3 terminus; the germline J gene supplies the remainder. This chain connects TRBV19 to TRBJ1-1; D is unclear. Trimming removed 7 bases at V and 0 bases at J, with 7 bases between. CDR1 FNHDT and CDR2 SITEND come from the germline V gene (reference sequence). CDR3 length: 12 residues. The sequenced CDR3 bases are TGTGCCAGCGCGGACCCAAACACAGAAGTCTTC. It is translated as CASADPNTEVF. The CDR3 reads in full as CASADPNTEVFF. The whole variable domain, remainder taken from reference TRBV19 and TRBJ1-1, is GGIITQTPKFLIGQEGQKLTLKCQQNFNHDTMYWYRQDSGKGLRLIYYSITENDLQKGDLSEGYDASREKKSSFSLTVTSAQKNEMAVFLCASADPNTEVFFGKGTRLTVV.

In its sample, this clone was seen a few times. The genes are named according to mouse. The sequenced CDR3 bases are TGTGCCAGCAGCCGGACTGGGGGAGAAAACACCTTGTAC. This codes for CASSRTGGENTLY. Given in full, the CDR3 is CASSRTGGENTLYF. The chain uses TRBV4 and TRBJ2-4; 10 nucleotides align to TRBD2. The CDR3 goes on 1 residue after the read ends, and that part is filled in from the germline J gene. Trimming at V came to 5 bases and at J to 4 bases, leaving 3 bases not matched to a gene. The germline V gene encodes CDR1 LGHDT and CDR2 YNNKQL (reference sequence). This CDR3 has 14 residues.

In regard to this clone: Genes here carry mouse names. With the read ending 1 residue before the CDR3 end, the germline J gene is used to fill in that end. The gene calls are TRBV16 and TRBJ1-1; D is possibly TRBD1 (6 bases). The CDR3 spans 11 residues. Trimming took off 0 bases at V and 11 bases at J, with 7 bases between the two ends. Germline loops: CDR1 SGHSA, CDR2 FRNQAP. The CDR3 spells CASSLDQGVFF. The DNA read from the CDR3 is TGTGCAAGCAGCTTAGATCAGGGGGTCTTC.

For this clone: Mouse gene names and germline throughout. The read halts 1 residue ahead of the CDR3 end, with the missing end drawn from the germline J gene. The chain recombines TRBV12-2 with TRBJ2-7, with 11 nucleotides matching TRBD2. J lost 3 bases, V lost 6 bases, and 6 bases had no gene match. The CDR3 length is 14 residues. From germline, CDR1 is SGHLS and CDR2 HYDKME. Partial CDR3 DNA: TGTGCCAGCAGCTCCGACTGGGGGGGCTATGAACAGTAC. Protein: CASSSDWGGYEQY. The CDR3, in full, reads CASSSDWGGYEQYF.

As regards this clone: The genes are named according to mouse. The read halts 1 residue ahead of the CDR3 end, with the missing end drawn from the germline J gene. V and J are TRBV21 and TRBJ1-4; the match to TRBD1 covers 8 bases. TRBV21 is assigned to the ORF class and has an uncertain function. CDR3 size: 16 residues. The trim removed 1 base at V and 4 bases at J, leaving 5 bases unmatched. Partial CDR3 DNA: TGTGCTAGCAGTCAATGGACAGGGAGGGGCAACGAAAGATTATTT. It is translated as CASSQWTGRGNERLF. The CDR3 reads in full as CASSQWTGRGNERLFF.

Concerning this clone itself: Gene names are the mouse ones. The sequenced fragment ends 1 residue before the CDR3 boundary, so the rest is inferred from the germline J gene. This chain uses TRBV5 with TRBJ2-1; D is ambiguous. The CDR3 spans 14 residues. Per the germline V gene, CDR1 is LGHNA and CDR2 is YNLKQL (reference sequence). Trimming removed 0 bases at V and 1 base at J, with 4 bases between. The sequenced part of the CDR3 DNA is TGTGCCAGCAGCCAAGAAAACAACTATGCTGAGCAGTTC. Translating it yields CASSQENNYAEQF. The full CDR3 sequence reads CASSQENNYAEQFF.

A note on this clone: Gene names and germline refer to mouse. With the read ending 1 residue before the CDR3 end, the germline J gene is used to fill in that end. The V call is TRBV13-1, the J call TRBJ2-4; no clear D. With 0 bases removed from V and 4 bases from J, the gap between germline ends came to 3 bases. This CDR3 spans 12 amino acids. Per germline, CDR1 NSHNY and CDR2 SYGAGN. The part of the CDR3 DNA that was read is TGTGCCAGCAGTGATGGGGAAAACACCTTGTAC. Its protein is CASSDGENTLY. Given in full, the CDR3 is CASSDGENTLYF.

This clone was picked up a small number of times. Gene labels here are mouse ones. The read terminates 1 residue ahead of where the CDR3 ends, so the germline J gene completes it. The chain has TRBV12-1 and TRBJ2-7, with TRBD1 identical over 12 bases. The CDR3 consists of 13 residues. V was pared by 4 bases and J by 5 bases, with 2 bases of the junction left unmatched. Per germline, CDR1 SGHSN and CDR2 HYEKVE. CDR3 residues: CASSRDRGHEQYF. The part of the CDR3 DNA that was read is TGTGCCAGCTCCCGGGACAGGGGGCATGAACAGTAC. The full variable domain, completed using reference TRBV12-1 and TRBJ2-7, is DSGVVQSPRHIIKEKGGRSVLTCIPISGHSNVVWYQQTLGKELKFLIQHYEKVERDKGFLPSRFSVQQFDDYHSEMNMSALELEDSAMYFCASSRDRGHEQYFGPGTRLTVL.

This clone was counted a few times. Gene names refer to mouse genes. The read ends 1 residue shy of where the CDR3 ends; the end is completed using the germline J gene. The chain uses TRBV13-3 and TRBJ2-7; 12 positions agree with TRBD2. Germline V gene data show CDR1 as NNHDY and CDR2 as SYVADS. CDR3 length: 14 residues. V dropped 3 bases and J dropped 2; count of bases not matched to a gene: 0. CDR3 DNA (partial): TGTGCCAGCAGTGGACTGGGGGGGCCCTATGAACAGTAC. This sequence encodes CASSGLGGPYEQY. The entire CDR3 protein is CASSGLGGPYEQYF.

With respect to this clone: The gene names here belong to mouse. The CDR3 extends 1 residue past the end of the read, so its final part is completed from the germline J gene. The chain carries TRBV26 and TRBJ2-1, with D tentatively TRBD1 (7 bases). The CDR3 is 14 amino acids. V gave up 6 bases and J gave up 2 bases, with 11 bases separating them. Germline V gene data show CDR1 as KGHPV and CDR2 as FQNQEV (reference sequence). CDR3 sequence reads: CASSWGQYYAEQFF. CDR3 DNA (partial): TGTGCCAGCAGCTGGGGACAGTACTATGCTGAGCAGTTC.

As concerns this clone: Germline and genes: mouse. The read gets to within 1 residue of the CDR3 end, and the germline J gene fills in the rest. The chain uses TRBV13-2 and TRBJ2-2; 9 bases are shared with TRBD1. The V gene's germline CDR1 is NNHNN and CDR2 SYGAGS (reference sequence). The CDR3 loop spans 16 amino acids. V lost 3 bases to trimming and J lost 3 bases; unmatched junction nucleotides: 6. The sequenced part of the CDR3 DNA is TGTGCCAGCGGTGCCCTCGGGACAGGGTACACCGGGCAGCTCTAC. Translation gives CASGALGTGYTGQLY. The full CDR3 is CASGALGTGYTGQLYF.

Comments on this clone: Germline and genes: mouse. The read gets to within 1 residue of the CDR3 end, and the germline J gene fills in the rest. This chain links TRBV26 with TRBJ1-4; D is unclear. The CDR3 is 14 residues long. Germline loops: CDR1 KGHPV, CDR2 FQNQEV (reference sequence). Deletions cut 5 bases from V and 0 bases from J, with 7 bases between. The CDR3 sequence is CASSTEISNERLFF. The CDR3 DNA, read in part, is TGTGCCAGCAGTACGGAAATTTCCAACGAAAGATTATTT.

Worth noting for this clone: These gene names are mouse names. With the read ending 1 residue before the CDR3 end, the germline J gene is used to fill in that end. The chain combines TRBV26 with TRBJ1-3; D not certain. There are 15 residues in the CDR3. V lost 2 bases and J 0 bases, leaving 8 bases between the germline ends. In germline, CDR1 is KGHPV, CDR2 FQNQEV (reference sequence). The sequenced CDR3 bases are TGTGCCAGCAGTCTGAACAAGTATTCTGGAAATACGCTCTAT. Amino acid sequence: CASSLNKYSGNTLY. The whole CDR3 region reads CASSLNKYSGNTLYF.

Only a few counts were recorded for this clone. The germline and genes are mouse ones. The CDR3 extends 1 residue past the end of the read, so its final part is completed from the germline J gene. This chain connects TRBV1 to TRBJ1-5; 9 nucleotides match TRBD1. CDR1 and CDR2 from the germline V gene are NSQYPW and LRSPGD (reference sequence). The CDR3 spans 16 residues. The junction had 6 bases not matched to a gene; V was cut back by 3 bases and J by 3 bases. The CDR3 sequence is CTCSARDRVRNQAPLF. The sequenced CDR3 bases are TGCACCTGCAGTGCCCGGGACAGGGTACGCAACCAGGCTCCGCTT. Together with reference TRBV1 and TRBJ1-5, the CDR3 gives the full variable domain: VTLLEQNPRWRLVPRGQAVNLRCILKNSQYPWMSWYQQDLQKQLQWLFTLRSPGDKEVKSLPGADYLATRVTDTELRLQVANMSQGRTLYCTCSARDRVRNQAPLFGEGTRLSVL.

Only a few counts were recorded for this clone. Genes here carry mouse names. CDR3 DNA, as far as it was read: TGTGCCAGCAGCCCCTGGCTGGGGGGGGTTAACCAAGACACCCAGTAC. As protein: CASSPWLGGVNQDTQY. The whole CDR3 reads CASSPWLGGVNQDTQYF. The V call is TRBV5, the J call TRBJ2-5; 9 bases map to TRBD2. Read data end 1 residue before the CDR3 end; the end is taken from the germline J gene. The trim removed 4 bases at V and 0 bases at J, leaving 8 bases unmatched. The CDR3 length is 17 residues. Germline loops: CDR1 LGHNA, CDR2 YNLKQL (reference sequence).